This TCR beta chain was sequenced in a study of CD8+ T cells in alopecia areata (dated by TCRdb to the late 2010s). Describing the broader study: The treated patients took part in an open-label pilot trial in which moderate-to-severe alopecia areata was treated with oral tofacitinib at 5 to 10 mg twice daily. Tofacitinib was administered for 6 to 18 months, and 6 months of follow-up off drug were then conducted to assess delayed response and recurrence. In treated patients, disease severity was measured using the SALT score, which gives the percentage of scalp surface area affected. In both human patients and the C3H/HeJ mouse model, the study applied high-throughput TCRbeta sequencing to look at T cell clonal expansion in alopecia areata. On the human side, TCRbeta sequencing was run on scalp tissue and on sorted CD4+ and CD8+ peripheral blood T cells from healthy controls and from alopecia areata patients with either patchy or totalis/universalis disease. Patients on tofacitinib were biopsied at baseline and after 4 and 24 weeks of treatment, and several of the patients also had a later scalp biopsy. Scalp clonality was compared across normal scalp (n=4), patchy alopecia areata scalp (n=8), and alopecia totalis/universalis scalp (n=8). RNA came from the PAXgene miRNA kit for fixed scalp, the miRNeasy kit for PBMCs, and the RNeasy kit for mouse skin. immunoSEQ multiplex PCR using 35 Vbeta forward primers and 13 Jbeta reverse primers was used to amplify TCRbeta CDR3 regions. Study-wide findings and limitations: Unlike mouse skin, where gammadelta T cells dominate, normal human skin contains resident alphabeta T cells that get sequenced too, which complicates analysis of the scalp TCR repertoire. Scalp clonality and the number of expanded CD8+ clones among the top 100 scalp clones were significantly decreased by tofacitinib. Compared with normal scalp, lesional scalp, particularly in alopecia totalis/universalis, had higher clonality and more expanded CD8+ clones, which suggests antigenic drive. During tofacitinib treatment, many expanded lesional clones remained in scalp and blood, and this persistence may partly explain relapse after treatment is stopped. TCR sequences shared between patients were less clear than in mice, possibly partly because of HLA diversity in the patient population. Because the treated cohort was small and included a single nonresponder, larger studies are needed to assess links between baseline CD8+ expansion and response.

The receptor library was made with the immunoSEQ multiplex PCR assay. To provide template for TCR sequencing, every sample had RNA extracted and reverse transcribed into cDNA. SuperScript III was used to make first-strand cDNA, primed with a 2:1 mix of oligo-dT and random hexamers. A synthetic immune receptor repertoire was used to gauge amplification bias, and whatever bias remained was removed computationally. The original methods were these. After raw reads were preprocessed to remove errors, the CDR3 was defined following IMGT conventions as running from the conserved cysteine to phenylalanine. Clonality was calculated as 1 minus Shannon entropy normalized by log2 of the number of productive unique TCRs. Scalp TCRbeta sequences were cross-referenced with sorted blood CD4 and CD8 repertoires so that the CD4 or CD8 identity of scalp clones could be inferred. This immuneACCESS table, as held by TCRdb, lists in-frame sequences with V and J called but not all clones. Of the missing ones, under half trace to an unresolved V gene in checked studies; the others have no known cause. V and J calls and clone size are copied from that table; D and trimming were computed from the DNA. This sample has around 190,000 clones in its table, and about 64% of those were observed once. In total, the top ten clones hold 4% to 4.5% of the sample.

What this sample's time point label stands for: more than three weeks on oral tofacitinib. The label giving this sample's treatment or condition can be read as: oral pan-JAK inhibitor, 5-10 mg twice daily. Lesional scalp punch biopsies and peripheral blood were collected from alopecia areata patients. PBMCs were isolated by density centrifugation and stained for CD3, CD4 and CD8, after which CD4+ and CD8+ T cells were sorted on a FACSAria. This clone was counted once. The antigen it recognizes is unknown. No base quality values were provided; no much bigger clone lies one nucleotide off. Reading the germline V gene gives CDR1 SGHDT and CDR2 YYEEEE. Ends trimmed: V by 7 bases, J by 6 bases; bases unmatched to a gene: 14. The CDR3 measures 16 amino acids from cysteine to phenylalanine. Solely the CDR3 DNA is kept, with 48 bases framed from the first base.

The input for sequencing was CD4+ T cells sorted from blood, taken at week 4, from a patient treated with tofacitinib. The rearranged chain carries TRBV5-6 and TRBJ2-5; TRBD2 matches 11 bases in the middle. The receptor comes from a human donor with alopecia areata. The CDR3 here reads CASQFTSTSGVQTQYF. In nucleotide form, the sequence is TGTGCCAGCCAGTTTACCTCGACTAGCGGGGTTCAGACCCAGTACTTC.